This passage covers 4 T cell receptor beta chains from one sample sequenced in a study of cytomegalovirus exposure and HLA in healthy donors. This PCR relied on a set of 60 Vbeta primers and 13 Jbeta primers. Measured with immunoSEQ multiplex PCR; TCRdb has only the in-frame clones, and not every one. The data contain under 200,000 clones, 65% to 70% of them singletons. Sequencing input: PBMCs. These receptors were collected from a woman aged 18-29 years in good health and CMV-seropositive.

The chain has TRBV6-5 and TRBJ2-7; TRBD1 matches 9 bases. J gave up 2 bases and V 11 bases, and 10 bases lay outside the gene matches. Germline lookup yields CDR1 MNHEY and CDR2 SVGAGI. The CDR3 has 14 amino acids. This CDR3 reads CASKRTGDAYEQYF. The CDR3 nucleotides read TGTGCCTCCAAAAGGACAGGGGACGCCTACGAGCAGTACTTC.

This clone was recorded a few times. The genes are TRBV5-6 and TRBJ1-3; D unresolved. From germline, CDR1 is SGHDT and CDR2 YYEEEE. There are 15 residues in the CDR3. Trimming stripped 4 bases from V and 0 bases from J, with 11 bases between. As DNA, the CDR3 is TGTGCCAGCAGCCCCGGGTCCCACTCTGGAAACACCATATATTTT. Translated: CASSPGSHSGNTIYF.

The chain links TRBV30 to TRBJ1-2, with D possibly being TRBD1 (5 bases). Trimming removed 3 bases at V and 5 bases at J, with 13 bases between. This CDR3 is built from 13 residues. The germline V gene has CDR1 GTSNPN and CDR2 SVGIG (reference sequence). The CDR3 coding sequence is TGTGCCTGGAGCACGGGGGGGAAATATGGCTACACCTTC. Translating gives CAWSTGGKYGYTF.

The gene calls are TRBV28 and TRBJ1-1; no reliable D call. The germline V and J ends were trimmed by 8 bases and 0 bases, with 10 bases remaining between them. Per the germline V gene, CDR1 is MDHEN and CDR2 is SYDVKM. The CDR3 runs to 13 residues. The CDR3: CASGELMNTEAFF. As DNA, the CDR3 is TGTGCCAGCGGGGAGTTAATGAACACTGAAGCTTTCTTT. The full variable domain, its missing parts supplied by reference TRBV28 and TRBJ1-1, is DVKVTQSSRYLVKRTGEKVFLECVQDMDHENMFWYRQDPGLGLRLIYFSYDVKMKEKGDIPEGYSVSREKKERFSLILESASTNQTSMYLCASGELMNTEAFFGQGTRLTVV.